This TCR beta chain is drawn from a study of Graves' ophthalmopathy and Graves' hyperthyroidism. Study-level points and caveats: Blood contained most expanded thyroid clonotypes exceeding 0.001 frequency.

Ineligible for inclusion were patients with other autoimmune diseases, uncontrolled infections, pregnancy or lactation. Someone took the PBMCs out of 8.5 to 10 ml of fresh peripheral blood. This clonotype was seen a handful of times. Antigen unknown. Researchers took RNA transcripts and amplified TCR beta CDR3 regions from them. First-round RT-PCR with HTBI primers preceded a second-round multiplex PCR. TCRdb reprocessed the multiplex PCR reads via MiXCR and lists one record per CDR3 protein. The profile shows about 480,000 distinct CDR3 sequences, 14% of them singletons. In germline, CDR1 is GTSNPN, CDR2 SVGIG (reference sequence). After removal of 4 bases from V and 7 bases from J, the junction contained 7 bases not matched to a gene. This CDR3 comprises 13 residues.

The clonotype was recovered from a woman aged 25 to 45 with Graves' ophthalmopathy. Sequencing used blood. The chain carries TRBV30 and TRBJ2-7, with 10 bases lining up with TRBD1. This CDR3 reads CAWTFRDRGEQYF. The DNA for the CDR3 is TGTGCCTGGACCTTCCGGGACAGGGGTGAGCAGTACTTC.